The rows below give T cell receptor beta chains drawn from one sample of a study of blood T cell repertoires in COVID-19. Libraries were prepared by immunoSEQ multiplex PCR; TCRdb keeps only in-frame clonotypes and omits some of them. The repertoire holds 60,000 or so clones, about 66% seen once, with 51% in the top ten. Material: PBMCs or T cells enriched from blood (not recorded which). All receptors derive from a woman aged 60-70 years who had been exposed to COVID-19. The CDR3 runs from the conserved cysteine through the conserved F or W. The D gene is left open where the match is weak. The size field is filled for only some rows; it gives once, few, many or a size class.

j_gene | d_gene | v_gene | abundance | CDR3nt | CDR3aa
TRBJ1-4 | . | TRBV19 | . | TGTGCCAGTACAACAGGGATGAAACTGTTTTTT | CASTTGMKLFF
TRBJ1-2 | TRBD1 | TRBV27 | . | TGTGCCAGCGGGACTCCGGGACAGCCGGCATGGATGAGGGGCTACACCTTC | CASGTPGQPAWMRGYTF
TRBJ1-5 | TRBD1 | TRBV30 | . | TGTGCCTGGAGTACGCCAGGGGGCCGTCAGCCCCAGCATTTT | CAWSTPGGRQPQHF
TRBJ1-5 | . | TRBV10-2 | . | TGCGCCAGCAGTGAAGTCCCGGGCAATCAGCCCCAGCATTTT | CASSEVPGNQPQHF
TRBJ1-3 | . | TRBV9 | large | TGTGCCAGCAGCGTAGGGGGCGCGAGGGGAAACACCATATATTTT | CASSVGGARGNTIYF
TRBJ2-1 | . | TRBV3-1/TRBV3-2 | once | TGTGCCAGCAGCCAGGGGGCACAGAATGAGCAGTTCTTC | CASSQGAQNEQFF
TRBJ1-1 | TRBD1 | TRBV7-8 | few | TGTGCCAGCAGCTTCTTTGACAGGGTGAACACTGAAGCTTTCTTT | CASSFFDRVNTEAFF
TRBJ2-2 | TRBD2 | TRBV7-9 | once | TGTGCCAGCAGCTTAGCGACTAGCGGGGACGACGGCGGGGAGCTGTTTTTT | CASSLATSGDDGGELFF
TRBJ1-6 | TRBD1 | TRBV11-2 | . | TGTGCCAGCAGCGCCGACAGGGGAAATTCACCCCTCCACTTT | CASSADRGNSPLHF
TRBJ1-2 | . | TRBV20-1 | few | TGCAGTGTGGCCACTACCTATGGCTACACCTTC | CSVATTYGYTF
TRBJ1-1 | TRBD1 | TRBV19 | . | TGTGCCAGTAGTATACGGGGACAGGTGACTGAAGCTTTCTTT | CASSIRGQVTEAFF
TRBJ1-2 | . | TRBV5-4 | . | TGTGCCAGCAGCTCCAGGGCGAGTGGTCTGCCCTATGGCTACACCTTC | CASSSRASGLPYGYTF
TRBJ2-2 | TRBD2 | TRBV7-2 | once | TGTGCCAGCAGCGAGATGGGGGGGACTAGCTACACCGGGGAGCTGTTTTTT | CASSEMGGTSYTGELFF
TRBJ1-6 | . | TRBV28 | . | TGTGCCAGCAGTATCCAAAATTCACCCCTCCACTTT | CASSIQNSPLHF
TRBJ2-7 | TRBD2 | TRBV6-5 | . | TGTGCCAGCCGGGGGGGAGGAGCGGGAAGAGAGCAGTACTTC | CASRGGGAGREQYF
TRBJ2-2 | TRBD2 | TRBV28 | many | TGTGCCAGCAGTATAGCGGGAGAGGACACCGGGGAGCTGTTTTTT | CASSIAGEDTGELFF
TRBJ2-5 | TRBD2 | TRBV24-1 | . | TGTGCCACCAGTGATGGGACTAGCGGGCAAGAGACCCAGTACTTC | CATSDGTSGQETQYF
TRBJ2-1 | TRBD1 | TRBV10-2 | . | TGCGCCAGCAGTATAGGGCAGGGGGCGGGTGAGCAGTTCTTC | CASSIGQGAGEQFF
TRBJ1-1 | TRBD1 | TRBV24-1 | . | TGTGCCACCAGTGAAAGGACAGGCGAAGCTTTCTTT | CATSERTGEAFF
TRBJ2-6 | . | TRBV4-1 | . | TGCGCCAGCAGCCTAGGTGGAGGTTCTGGGGCCAACGTCCTGACTTTC | CASSLGGGSGANVLTF
TRBJ2-7 | . | TRBV18 | . | TGTGCCAGCTCACCTCGGGGGTTTCAGGGTCACTACGAGCAGTACTTC | CASSPRGFQGHYEQYF
TRBJ2-7 | . | TRBV5-1 | . | TGCGCCAGCAGCTTGGTGGAGGGTCACGAGCAGTACTTC | CASSLVEGHEQYF
TRBJ2-2 | . | TRBV5-4 | . | TGTGCCAGCAGCTTGGAATACAAGAACACCGGGGAGCTGTTTTTT | CASSLEYKNTGELFF
TRBJ2-7 | . | TRBV11-2 | . | TGTGCCAGCAGCCACAGCGGACCCTACTACGAGCAGTACTTC | CASSHSGPYYEQYF
TRBJ1-2 | . | TRBV6-1 | . | TGTGCCAGCAGTGAAAACAGGATAGTCTTC | CASSENRIVF